The 3 T cell receptor beta chains given below trace back to one sample, sequenced in a study of immune heterogeneity within non-small cell lung tumors. Amplification of TCR beta CDR3 was performed by multiplex PCR with 32 V and 13 J primers. TCRdb re-analysed the multiplex PCR reads in MiXCR, keeping a single row per CDR3 protein. The sample holds fewer than 15,000 distinct CDR3 sequences, roughly 22% seen once. Bulk tumor genomic DNA constituted the template, at 550 to 750 ng per sample. Biopsies, several per primary tumor and spaced far apart, were collected during surgery. Enrolled individuals presented with untreated, newly diagnosed non-small cell lung cancer and received curative surgery. Sequenced input: lung tumor tissue. The receptors come from a man aged 60-69 years with non-small cell lung cancer.

This clonotype is medium-sized in the sample. The chain employs TRBV6-1 and TRBJ1-6; 7 bases fit TRBD1. Germline lookup yields CDR1 MNHNS and CDR2 SASEGT. The junction had 8 bases not matched to a gene; V was cut back by 3 bases and J by 9 bases. This CDR3 has 15 amino acids. The CDR3 reads CASSDRQGRGSPLHF. The CDR3 DNA is TGTGCCAGCAGTGACCGACAGGGCCGAGGTTCACCCCTCCACTTT.

This clonotype is labeled as medium-sized (0.01 to 0.1%). The gene calls are TRBV28 and TRBJ1-6, with TRBD1 matching 7 bases. With V trimmed by 5 bases and J by 7 bases, 8 bases remained unmatched. The CDR3 is 15 residues long. Germline CDR1 and CDR2: MDHEN and SYDVKM. The CDR3 sequence: CASSPDPGQNSPLHF. The CDR3 coding sequence is TGTGCCAGCAGTCCGGACCCGGGACAGAATTCACCCCTCCACTTT.

In this sample, this clonotype turned up many times. The gene calls are TRBV24-1 and TRBJ2-7, with D perhaps assigned TRBD1 or TRBD2 (5 bases each). In germline, CDR1 is KGHDR, CDR2 SFDVKD. Trimming removed 9 bases at V and 2 bases at J, with 10 bases between. This CDR3 has 12 amino acids. The CDR3 DNA reads as TGTGCCACCGGGGACGGAGCCTACGAGCAGTACTTC. It specifies CATGDGAYEQYF.